The 11 T cell receptor beta chains below were found in one sample sequenced in a study of response to subunit inactivated influenza vaccine. TCRdb reprocessed the RT-PCR reads with MiXCR, giving one entry per CDR3 protein. The table records 450,000 to 700,000 distinct CDR3 sequences, 13% to 15% of them present only once. The sample consisted of PBMCs from blood, taken 11 to 12 days after vaccination. The source is a man aged 45-65 years who received an inactivated influenza vaccine.

This clonotype was picked up a small number of times. The J gene is TRBJ2-1, the V gene TRBV6-1; 10 bases line up with TRBD2. This CDR3 has 16 residues. The trim removed 6 bases at V and 5 bases at J, leaving 10 bases unmatched. The germline gives CDR1 MNHNS, CDR2 SASEGT. As DNA, the CDR3 is TGTGCCAGCAGGGAGCCTGGACTAGCGGTAAACAATGAGCAGTTCTTC. Encoded protein: CASREPGLAVNNEQFF.

In DNA, the CDR3 is TGTGCCAGCAGCGGACAGGAGGGAACTGAAGCTTTCTTT. This translates into CASSGQEGTEAFF. The chain links TRBV2 to TRBJ1-1; 7 nucleotides match TRBD1. The CDR3 has 13 amino acids. Germline trimming cut 6 bases from V and 5 bases from J; bases unmatched to any gene: 6. Germline-derived CDR1 and CDR2 are SNHLY and FYNNEI.

The rearrangement joins TRBV3-1 to TRBJ1-1, with a weak D call TRBD1 (5 bases). The CDR3 has 12 residues. The germline V gene has CDR1 LGHDT and CDR2 YNNKEL (reference sequence). V was clipped by 8 bases and J by 1 base, with 8 bases between them. In DNA, the CDR3 is TGTGCCAGCGTCCAGGGGAACACTGAAGCTTTCTTT. Translating it yields CASVQGNTEAFF.

This clonotype was seen many times. The chain combines TRBV7-9 with TRBJ1-6, with a tentative D call TRBD1 (6 bases). Trimming cost V 1 base and J 6 bases, with 10 bases left between them. The CDR3 consists of 15 residues. Looked up from germline, CDR1 is SEHNR and CDR2 is FQNEAQ (reference sequence). This chain's CDR3 is CASSLDTGPNSPLHF. In DNA, the CDR3 is TGTGCCAGCAGCTTAGACACAGGGCCTAATTCACCCCTCCACTTT.

This clonotype was detected only a few times. V gene TRBV28 combines with J gene TRBJ1-1; 12 bases fit TRBD1. CDR1 is MDHEN and CDR2 is SYDVKM in the germline V gene. After removal of 6 bases from V and 8 bases from J, the junction contained 10 bases not matched to a gene. The CDR3 length is 15 residues. DNA of the CDR3: TGTGCCAGCAGCTCCTCGGGACAGGGGGCAAACGAAGCTTTCTTT. This sequence encodes CASSSSGQGANEAFF.

This sequence joins TRBV7-2 and TRBJ1-6, with D uncertain. CDR1 is SGHTA, CDR2 FQGNSA, per germline. This CDR3 is built from 14 residues. V lost 1 base and J lost 7, with 8 bases in between. The CDR3, as DNA: TGTGCCAGCAGCTTAGTGGAAAACAATTCACCCCTCCACTTT. Its translation: CASSLVENNSPLHF. The entire variable domain, with the rest obtained from reference TRBV7-2 and TRBJ1-6, is as follows: GAGVSQSPSNKVTEKGKDVELRCDPISGHTALYWYRQSLGQGLEFLIYFQGNSAPDKSGLPSDRFSAERTGGSVSTLTIQRTQQEDSAVYLCASSLVENNSPLHFGNGTRLTVT.

This clonotype was picked up a small number of times. The rearrangement links TRBV12-3 or TRBV12-4 to TRBJ2-4; tentatively, D is TRBD2 (6 bases). Trimming cost V 6 bases and J 10 bases, with 16 bases left between them. This CDR3 has 13 residues. CDR3 sequence reads: CASRLPGTAIQYF. As DNA, the CDR3 is TGTGCCAGCAGACTTCCCGGGACTGCTATTCAGTACTTC.

This clonotype was counted between two and nine times. The V and J genes are TRBV5-1 and TRBJ2-7; 7 positions match TRBD1. V gave up 0 bases and J gave up 5 bases; unmatched junction bases: 2. CDR1 is SGHRS, CDR2 YFSETQ, per germline. The CDR3 spans 13 residues. The CDR3 nucleotides read TGCGCCAGCAGCTTGGACAGGGGCAACGAGCAGTACTTC. It is translated as CASSLDRGNEQYF.

The rearrangement links TRBV6-2 or TRBV6-3 to TRBJ1-1; TRBD1 matches 8 bases. Germline values: CDR1 MNHEY, CDR2 SVGEGT. The length of the CDR3 is 15 residues. The V segment lost 6 bases and the J segment 6 bases; nucleotides outside the gene matches: 12. The CDR3 protein is CASSRPGTGYPEAFF. The CDR3 bases are TGTGCCAGCAGCCGACCCGGGACAGGTTACCCTGAAGCTTTCTTT.

This clonotype has only a few counts. J is TRBJ2-6 and V is TRBV9; 9 bases line up with TRBD2. CDR3 length: 18 residues. The J segment lost 2 bases and the V segment lost 0 bases, leaving 6 bases of the junction unmatched. CDR1 is SGDLS and CDR2 is YYNGEE in the germline V gene. CDR3 DNA sequence: TGTGCCAGCAGCGTAGGACTAGCGGAGCGGCCTGGGGCCAACGTCCTGACTTTC. This codes for CASSVGLAERPGANVLTF.

The genes are TRBV2 and TRBJ1-5, with 9 nucleotides matching TRBD1. The CDR3 is 15 amino acids. Germline lookup yields CDR1 SNHLY and CDR2 FYNNEI. The ends lost 6 bases at V and 2 bases at J; junction bases unmatched: 5. In DNA form, the CDR3 reads TGTGCCAGCAGGGCGAGGACAGGGGGCAATCAGCCCCAGCATTTT. This gives the protein CASRARTGGNQPQHF.